This T cell receptor beta chain was documented in a study of CD8 T cells in Susac syndrome. Random hexamers served to reverse transcribe roughly 0.5 to 1 ug RNA. From the immunoSEQ multiplex PCR reads, TCRdb called clonotypes with MiXCR, one entry per CDR3 protein. The sample consists of 110,000 to 150,000 distinct CDR3 sequences, approximately 93% of them appearing once. Germline CDR1 MNHEY, CDR2 SMNVEV (reference sequence). V was pared by 4 bases and J by 2 bases, with 5 bases of the junction left unmatched. The CDR3 loop spans 16 amino acids. The control participants were healthy donors, and these controls were matched with respect to both age and sex.

The chain couples TRBV27 to TRBJ2-2; TRBD2 matches 9 bases. This TCR derives from a human donor in good health. Sequencing was carried out using CD8+ T cells from PBMCs. This chain's CDR3 is CASSSRLAVNTGELFF. CDR3 sequence (DNA): TGTGCCAGCAGTTCCCGACTAGCGGTAAACACCGGGGAGCTGTTTTTT.